Listed here are 31 T cell receptor beta chains from one sample, sequenced in a study of cytotoxic CD8 clonotypes in ibrutinib-treated CLL. The assay was immunoSEQ multiplex PCR, and TCRdb's table has in-frame clones only and misses some. The data show about 200,000 clones, 60% to 80% seen once. This material consisted of PBMCs, taken after 12 months of ibrutinib treatment. The receptor set was obtained from a human donor with chronic lymphocytic leukemia.

The chain joins TRBV28 to TRBJ1-2; weak D call: TRBD1 (5 bases). Per germline, CDR1 MDHEN and CDR2 SYDVKM. This CDR3 has 15 residues. With 5 bases removed from V and 3 bases from J, the gap between germline ends came to 16 bases. DNA for the CDR3: TGTGCCAGCAGTATCGGGGCGGGAGGTGACTATGGCTACACCTTC. This encodes CASSIGAGGDYGYTF.

J is TRBJ2-7 and V is TRBV30; D is unresolved. The germline CDR1 and CDR2 sequences are GTSNPN and SVGIG (reference sequence). The CDR3 spans 12 residues. The V end lost 4 bases, the J end lost 1 base, and 8 bases lay between the germline ends. DNA for the CDR3: TGTGCCTGGAAAACAGTTTCCTACGAGCAGTACTTC. Its protein product is CAWKTVSYEQYF.

The chain employs TRBV29-1 and TRBJ2-4, with 7 bases matching TRBD2. The CDR3 runs 12 residues. Germline lookup yields CDR1 SQVTM and CDR2 ANQGSEA. V lost 7 bases to trimming and J lost 4 bases; unmatched junction nucleotides: 4. This CDR3 is CSAGGIKNIQYF. The CDR3 DNA is TGCAGCGCGGGGGGAATTAAAAACATTCAGTACTTC.

This clone was seen more than once but under ten times. The chain recombines TRBV28 with TRBJ2-7; TRBD1 agrees at 8 bases. This CDR3 contains 13 residues. With V trimmed by 8 bases and J by 1 base, 4 bases remained unmatched. Germline V gene data show CDR1 as MDHEN and CDR2 as SYDVKM. CDR3 sequence (DNA): TGTGCCAGCGGACGGACAGGGTCCTACGAGCAGTACTTC. This translates into CASGRTGSYEQYF.

The chain couples TRBV9 to TRBJ1-2; 9 bases agree with TRBD1. V was clipped by 4 bases and J by 4 bases; unmatched bases: 8. The CDR3 is 15 amino acids. Germline loops: CDR1 SGDLS, CDR2 YYNGEE. This CDR3 is CASSTHRGPGYGYTF. DNA for the CDR3: TGTGCCAGCAGCACCCACAGGGGGCCGGGCTATGGCTACACCTTC. Supplemented by reference TRBV9 and TRBJ1-2, the full variable domain reads DSGVTQTPKHLITATGQRVTLRCSPRSGDLSVYWYQQSLDQGLQFLIQYYNGEERAKGNILERFSAQQFPDLHSELNLSSLELGDSALYFCASSTHRGPGYGYTFGSGTRLTVV.

The chain combines TRBV5-4 with TRBJ2-7; a possible D gene is TRBD1 (6 bases). The CDR3 has 14 residues. Trimming cost V 3 bases and J 3 bases, with 13 bases left between them. Germline CDR1 SGHNT, CDR2 YYREEE (reference sequence). The CDR3 here is CASSWGQRYYEQYF. Here the CDR3 DNA reads TGTGCCAGCAGCTGGGGGCAGAGATACTACGAGCAGTACTTC.

This rearrangement joins TRBV2 to TRBJ2-7; 7 nucleotides agree with TRBD1. Germline V gene sequence: CDR1 SNHLY, CDR2 FYNNEI. V dropped 7 bases and J dropped 6; count of bases not matched to a gene: 6. This CDR3 comprises 12 residues. DNA for the CDR3: TGTGCCAGCACACAGGGGATGAGCGAGCAGTACTTC. Its translation: CASTQGMSEQYF.

This chain connects TRBV7-8 to TRBJ1-4; 8 bases match TRBD1. Trimming at V came to 4 bases and at J to 5 bases, leaving 3 bases not matched to a gene. The CDR3 totals 14 residues. Germline V gene sequence: CDR1 SGHVS, CDR2 FQNEAQ. The CDR3 DNA follows: TGTGCCAGCAGCTCGACAGGGGCGAATGAAAAACTGTTTTTT. It translates to CASSSTGANEKLFF.

V usage is TRBV29-1 and J usage is TRBJ1-2; 9 bases align to TRBD1. There are 14 residues in the CDR3. J gave up 6 bases and V 7 bases, and 12 bases lay outside the gene matches. Germline-derived CDR1 and CDR2 are SQVTM and ANQGSEA. The CDR3 DNA reads as TGCAGCGCCGAGGGGAACAGGGGGCCAGATGGCTACACCTTC. Amino acids: CSAEGNRGPDGYTF.

The chain joins TRBV6-1 to TRBJ1-2, with 7 nucleotides matching TRBD1. The CDR3 extends over 14 amino acids. Per the germline V gene, CDR1 is MNHNS and CDR2 is SASEGT. J was trimmed by 0 bases and V by 4 bases; bases with no gene match: 2. The CDR3 spells CASSGRGSNYGYTF. The CDR3 nucleotides are TGTGCCAGCAGTGGCAGGGGGTCTAACTATGGCTACACCTTC.

V usage is TRBV6-1 and J usage is TRBJ2-5; D is unclear. Germline CDR1 reads MNHNS; CDR2 reads SASEGT. This CDR3 is built from 10 residues. Between the trimmed V and J ends, which lost 7 bases and 7 bases, there was a span of 7 bases. CDR3 nucleotides: TGTGCCAGCAATCTGAGGACCCAGTACTTC. Translated, it gives CASNLRTQYF.

CDR3 sequence: CASSSNRGAKNIQYF. The CDR3 bases are TGTGCCAGCAGCTCCAACAGGGGAGCCAAAAACATTCAGTACTTC. V usage is TRBV7-3 and J usage is TRBJ2-4, with 7 bases matching TRBD1. CDR3 length: 15 residues. Germline CDR1 is SGHTA and CDR2 is FQGTGA. Unmatched junction bases numbered 3, after V lost 4 bases and J lost 0 bases.

The rearrangement uses TRBV7-3 and TRBJ2-7; TRBD1 matches at 8 bases. This CDR3 spans 15 amino acids. The trim removed 3 bases at V and 3 bases at J, leaving 7 bases unmatched. Germline V gene lookup returns CDR1 SGHTA and CDR2 FQGTGA. The CDR3 DNA reads TGTGCCAGCAGCTTGATGATTGGACAGGGCTACGAGCAGTACTTC. This codes for CASSLMIGQGYEQYF. Combining the CDR3 with reference TRBV7-3 and TRBJ2-7 gives the whole variable domain GAGVSQTPSNKVTEKGKYVELRCDPISGHTALYWYRQSLGQGPEFLIYFQGTGAADDSGLPNDRFFAVRPEGSVSTLKIQRTERGDSAVYLCASSLMIGQGYEQYFGPGTRLTVT.

The chain has TRBV30 and TRBJ2-7, with 9 nucleotides matching TRBD1. The CDR3 sequence is 16 residues long. Losses at the gene ends were 3 bases for V and 3 bases for J; bases not matched to a gene: 12. CDR1 and CDR2 from the germline V gene are GTSNPN and SVGIG (reference sequence). The CDR3: CAWSDPGTGSLYEQYF. The CDR3 DNA sequence: TGTGCCTGGAGCGACCCCGGGACAGGGAGCCTCTACGAGCAGTACTTC.

V and J are TRBV6-6 and TRBJ2-1; 9 positions agree with TRBD2. The J segment lost 6 bases and the V segment lost 2 bases, leaving 5 bases of the junction unmatched. The CDR3 totals 15 residues. Germline V CDR1 and CDR2: MNHNY, SVGAGI (reference sequence). The CDR3 sequence: CASSYGLAGPNEQFF. CDR3 in DNA: TGTGCCAGCAGTTACGGGCTAGCGGGGCCCAATGAGCAGTTCTTC.

The chain has TRBV5-1 and TRBJ1-1, with a tentative D call TRBD1 (6 bases). This CDR3 contains 15 residues. The V gene lost 3 bases and the J gene lost 0 bases, with 12 bases spanning the gap. Looked up from germline, CDR1 is SGHRS and CDR2 is YFSETQ. This CDR3 is CASSSLTGMNTEAFF. The CDR3 DNA is TGCGCCAGCAGCTCACTTACAGGGATGAACACTGAAGCTTTCTTT.

V usage is TRBV18 and J usage is TRBJ2-7; the D gene is possibly TRBD1 (6 bases). Germline-derived CDR1 and CDR2 are KGHSH and LQKENI. The CDR3 loop spans 17 amino acids. V dropped 3 bases and J dropped 6 bases, with 24 bases sitting between them. In DNA form, the CDR3 reads TGTGCCAGCTCACCCCTAACGACAGGCGACTTCCTCTTCGAGCAGTACTTC. This translates into CASSPLTTGDFLFEQYF.

In this sample, this clone turned up a few times. J is TRBJ2-2 and V is TRBV18; TRBD1 matches at 10 bases. Germline assignment: CDR1 KGHSH and CDR2 LQKENI. There are 17 residues in the CDR3. V was clipped by 4 bases and J by 5 bases; unmatched bases: 10. The CDR3 DNA sequence: TGTGCCAGCTCACACGAAATCCTGGACAGGGGGACCGGGGAGCTGTTTTTT. Encoded protein: CASSHEILDRGTGELFF.

The gene calls are TRBV7-3 and TRBJ2-7; 9 bases are shared with TRBD1. Per the germline V gene, CDR1 is SGHTA and CDR2 is FQGTGA. The CDR3 totals 14 residues. J lost 5 bases, V lost 3 bases, and 5 bases had no gene match. CDR3 coding DNA: TGTGCCAGCAGCTTGGACAGGGGAGACGACGAGCAGTACTTC. It encodes CASSLDRGDDEQYF.

This clone was observed a single time. This sequence joins TRBV12-5 and TRBJ1-4; 7 bases align to TRBD1. Germline CDR1 is LGHNT and CDR2 is FRNRAP. J was trimmed by 5 bases and V by 4 bases; bases with no gene match: 13. This CDR3 has 17 amino acids. The CDR3, as DNA: TGTGCTAGTGGTTCCCGAAGCCGGGACAGAGAAAATGAAAAACTGTTTTTT. Translation: CASGSRSRDRENEKLFF.

This clone was recorded only once. The chain employs TRBV2 and TRBJ1-1; D call uncertain. Trimming took 8 bases from V and 3 from J, leaving 19 bases between them. The CDR3 has 15 amino acids. CDR1 and CDR2 from the germline V gene are SNHLY and FYNNEI. For the CDR3, the DNA is TGTGCCAGCCAACTTGGGAGACCGCGGGACACTGAAGCTTTCTTT. This gives the protein CASQLGRPRDTEAFF.

This chain joins TRBV4-2 and TRBJ2-5; D gene unclear. The length of the CDR3 is 15 residues. Germline V gene lookup returns CDR1 LGHNA and CDR2 YNFKEQ. Trimming left V 1 base short and J 5 bases short, with 14 bases between. This chain's CDR3 is CASSQGLGVVETQYF. The CDR3 DNA sequence: TGTGCCAGCAGCCAAGGTTTAGGAGTGGTGGAGACCCAGTACTTC.

This clone was detected a few times. V usage is TRBV5-1 and J usage is TRBJ2-7; D may be TRBD1 or TRBD2 (5 bases each). CDR3 length: 15 amino acids. The V gene lost 3 bases and the J gene lost 6 bases, with 19 bases spanning the gap. Germline V gives CDR1 SGHRS, CDR2 YFSETQ. The CDR3: CASSSGTGRRGEQYF. CDR3 in DNA: TGCGCCAGCAGCTCAGGGACGGGCCGACGGGGCGAGCAGTACTTC.

Written as DNA, the CDR3 is TGTGCCAGCAGCTTAGCCCCGACTAGCGGGGGTGAGCAGTTCTTC. This gives the protein CASSLAPTSGGEQFF. This chain joins TRBV11-2 and TRBJ2-1, with 12 bases fitting TRBD2. The V gene's germline CDR1 is SGHAT and CDR2 FQNNGV. This CDR3 region has 15 residues. The junction had 4 bases not matched to a gene; V was cut back by 1 base and J by 9 bases.

The chain couples TRBV2 to TRBJ2-7; no clear D gene. Trimming shortened V by 5 bases and J by 0 bases, and 5 bases separated the two germline ends. CDR3 size: 12 residues. Germline V gives CDR1 SNHLY, CDR2 FYNNEI. The DNA of the CDR3 is TGTGCCAGCAGTTACACCTCCTACGAGCAGTACTTC. Its protein product is CASSYTSYEQYF.

This clone was found a few times. The rearrangement joins TRBV28 to TRBJ1-2; D might be TRBD1 (5 bases). The CDR3 length is 15 residues. With 5 bases removed from V and 1 base from J, the gap between germline ends came to 14 bases. Germline lookup yields CDR1 MDHEN and CDR2 SYDVKM. CDR3 nucleotide sequence: TGTGCCAGCAGTACCGTAGTGGGGGGTAACTATGGCTACACCTTC. Its protein product is CASSTVVGGNYGYTF.

The J gene is TRBJ2-3, the V gene TRBV5-6, with 12 bases lining up with TRBD2. CDR3 length: 16 residues. The ends lost 6 bases at V and 6 bases at J; junction bases unmatched: 11. CDR1 SGHDT and CDR2 YYEEEE come from the germline V gene. CDR3 sequence reads: CASTRSSGRAMDTQYF. CDR3 sequence (DNA): TGTGCCAGCACCCGATCTAGCGGGAGGGCCATGGATACGCAGTATTTT.

Concerning this clone: Other DNA sequences of this sample code for an identical CDR3. The chain couples TRBV6-4 to TRBJ1-2, with TRBD1 matching 9 bases. J was trimmed by 2 bases and V by 0 bases; bases with no gene match: 1. The CDR3 runs to 15 residues. Germline assignment: CDR1 MRHNA and CDR2 SNTAGT. In DNA, the CDR3 is TGTGCCAGCAGTGACTCGGGACAGGGAAACTATGGCTACACCTTC. Its protein product is CASSDSGQGNYGYTF.

Only a few counts were recorded for this clone. This sequence joins TRBV5-8 and TRBJ1-5; D remains unclear. The CDR3 is 12 residues long. The germline V and J ends were trimmed by 0 bases and 11 bases, with 9 bases remaining between them. The germline gives CDR1 SGHTS, CDR2 YDEGEE. The CDR3 reads CASSLARTAQHF. The CDR3 nucleotides read TGTGCCAGCAGCTTGGCCCGGACGGCCCAGCATTTT.

J is TRBJ1-5 and V is TRBV19; possibly TRBD1 for D (6 bases). Germline V gene sequence: CDR1 LNHDA, CDR2 SQIVND (reference sequence). Trimming shortened V by 3 bases and J by 1 base, and 16 bases separated the two germline ends. This CDR3 is built from 17 residues. CDR3 residues: CASSILRTGASNQPQHF. CDR3 DNA sequence: TGTGCCAGTAGTATTCTCAGGACGGGGGCAAGCAATCAGCCCCAGCATTTT.

This clone was found once. V is TRBV18 and J is TRBJ1-1; D not resolved. V shed 3 bases and J shed 0 bases, with 5 bases lying between them. CDR1 and CDR2 (germline): KGHSH, LQKENI. The CDR3 runs 13 residues. As DNA, the CDR3 is TGTGCCAGCTCACCTACGATGAACACTGAAGCTTTCTTT. This sequence encodes CASSPTMNTEAFF.